This T cell receptor beta chain was captured by sequencing in a study of blood T cell repertoires in COVID-19. Background on the study: Samples representing acute and convalescent COVID-19 were sourced from the United States, Italy and Spain. PBMCs, B-cell-depleted T cells, or T cells provided the cDNA or gDNA that made up the material.

The length of the CDR3 is 13 residues. Germline lookup yields CDR1 MNHEY and CDR2 SVGAGI. J gave up 2 bases and V 7 bases, and 2 bases lay outside the gene matches. Per the original methods: Estimation of nucleated cell counts relied on the amplification of reference gene primers. The repertoire was sequenced with immunoSEQ multiplex PCR; TCRdb's copy has only in-frame clones and lacks some. That table supplies the V and J calls and clone size; D and trimming were determined from the DNA. The sample has tens of thousands of clones; about 90% are singletons. The V and J genes are TRBV6-5 and TRBJ1-2; 9 nucleotides line up with TRBD1. The TCR was taken from a man older than 75 with acute or convalescent COVID-19. The source material was peripheral blood. CDR3 residues: CASNRGQNYGYTF. CDR3 nucleotides: TGTGCCAGCAACAGGGGGCAAAACTATGGCTACACCTTC.